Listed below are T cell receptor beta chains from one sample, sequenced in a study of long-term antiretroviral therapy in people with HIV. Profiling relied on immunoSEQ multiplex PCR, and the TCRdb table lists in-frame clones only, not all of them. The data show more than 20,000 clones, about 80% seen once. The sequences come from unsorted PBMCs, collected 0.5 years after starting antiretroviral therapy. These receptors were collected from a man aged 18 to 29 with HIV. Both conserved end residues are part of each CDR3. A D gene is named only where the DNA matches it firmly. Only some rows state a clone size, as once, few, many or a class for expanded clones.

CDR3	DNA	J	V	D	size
CARVSEAFF	TGTGCCAGGGTATCTGAAGCTTTCTTT	TRBJ1-1	TRBV6-4	-	-
CASSFGTTHTDTQYF	TGTGCCAGCAGCTTTGGCACTACCCACACAGATACGCAGTATTTT	TRBJ2-3	TRBV5-5	-	-
CSGTRQNEQFF	TGCAGTGGCACACGTCAAAATGAGCAGTTCTTC	TRBJ2-1	TRBV20-1	-	-
CASSQDSGVFNYGYTF	TGCGCCAGCAGCCAAGATAGTGGAGTTTTTAACTATGGCTACACCTTC	TRBJ1-2	TRBV4-3	-	-
CASSLGGGRFGYTF	TGTGCCAGCAGTCTCGGTGGAGGGCGGTTTGGCTACACCTTC	TRBJ1-2	TRBV5-8	-	-
CASSPTSGRNNEQFF	TGTGCCAGCAGCCCTACTAGCGGGAGGAACAATGAGCAGTTCTTC	TRBJ2-1	TRBV6-5	TRBD2	-
CASSHSPGTGYGYTF	TGTGCCAGCAGCCATTCTCCGGGGACGGGCTATGGCTACACCTTC	TRBJ1-2	TRBV7-3	-	few
CASSGGGQAHEQYF	TGTGCCAGCAGCGGGGGGGGACAGGCCCACGAGCAGTACTTC	TRBJ2-7	TRBV9	-	-
CASSNAGGGVEEKNTIYF	TGTGCCAGCAGCAACGCCGGGGGAGGGGTCGAGGAGAAAAACACCATATATTTT	TRBJ1-3	TRBV21-1	-	-
CASSQGLPPVYEQYF	TGTGCCAGCAGCCAGGGACTCCCGCCCGTCTACGAGCAGTACTTC	TRBJ2-7	TRBV6-6	-	-
CASSPGQGRNGGNTIYF	TGTGCCAGCAGCCCGGGACAGGGGCGGAATGGTGGAAACACCATATATTTT	TRBJ1-3	TRBV7-7	TRBD1	-
CASSGDSPTDTQYF	TGTGCCAGCAGTGGGGACTCCCCCACAGATACGCAGTATTTT	TRBJ2-3	TRBV6-4	-	-
CASSSVINQPQHF	TGTGCCAGCAGCTCCGTAATTAATCAGCCCCAGCATTTT	TRBJ1-5	TRBV5-5	-	-
CASSLSSYEQYF	TGTGCCAGCAGCTTGTCCTCCTACGAGCAGTACTTC	TRBJ2-7	TRBV7-2	-	-
CASTGQGSQNTEAFF	TGTGCCAGCACCGGACAGGGGTCACAGAACACTGAAGCTTTCTTT	TRBJ1-1	TRBV2	TRBD1	-
CASGLGDRGRQETQYF	TGTGCTAGTGGTTTAGGGGACAGGGGGCGGCAAGAGACCCAGTACTTC	TRBJ2-5	TRBV12-5	TRBD1	-
CASSGRDRDAGQPQHF	TGTGCCAGCAGTGGCCGCGACAGGGATGCAGGACAGCCCCAGCATTTT	TRBJ1-5	TRBV6-6	TRBD1	once
CASTGYEREGNPSGANVLTF	TGTGCCAGTACCGGATACGAGCGGGAGGGTAATCCCTCTGGGGCCAACGTCCTGACTTTC	TRBJ2-6	TRBV19	TRBD2	-
CASSQDFGIRNTEAFF	TGCGCCAGCAGCCAAGATTTCGGCATACGGAACACTGAAGCTTTCTTT	TRBJ1-1	TRBV4-1	-	-
CASSIGTANQPQHF	TGTGCCAGTAGTATAGGAACGGCAAATCAGCCCCAGCATTTT	TRBJ1-5	TRBV19	-	-
CASSFPGRAYNEQFF	TGTGCCAGCAGCTTTCCGGGGCGTGCGTACAATGAGCAGTTCTTC	TRBJ2-1	TRBV7-9	-	-
CASSVEPGSATFSYEQYF	TGCGCCAGCAGCGTCGAGCCAGGGTCGGCGACTTTCTCCTACGAGCAGTACTTC	TRBJ2-7	TRBV5-1	-	once
CASSDGTGGTDTQYF	TGTGCCAGCAGTGACGGGACAGGGGGCACAGATACGCAGTATTTT	TRBJ2-3	TRBV6-4	TRBD1	medium-sized
CASSLVGVGYGYTF	TGTGCCAGCAGCTTGGTGGGGGTGGGCTATGGCTACACCTTC	TRBJ1-2	TRBV5-4	-	-
CASSFSQGWRQPQHF	TGTGCCAGCAGTTTTAGCCAGGGGTGGCGACAGCCCCAGCATTTT	TRBJ1-5	TRBV28	-	-
CASSHKNRAETQYF	TGTGCCAGCAGCCACAAAAACAGGGCCGAGACCCAGTACTTC	TRBJ2-5	TRBV5-6	-	-
CASSQEAAGESPLHF	TGTGCCAGCAGTCAAGAGGCAGCCGGGGAGTCACCCCTCCACTTT	TRBJ1-6	TRBV21-1	-	few
CSVEEGVYTEAFF	TGCAGCGTTGAAGAGGGGGTGTACACTGAAGCTTTCTTT	TRBJ1-1	TRBV29-1	-	-
CASSYPGVSEGYTF	TGTGCCAGCAGTTACCCGGGAGTCTCCGAGGGCTACACCTTC	TRBJ1-2	TRBV6-5	-	few
CSVDPGGGTGEQYF	TGCAGCGTCGATCCAGGGGGCGGCACGGGCGAGCAGTACTTC	TRBJ2-7	TRBV29-1	TRBD1	-
CASSKPGAGNTIYF	TGTGCCAGTAGTAAACCAGGGGCGGGAAACACCATATATTTT	TRBJ1-3	TRBV19	-	-
CASSSLAGGINEQFF	TGTGCCAGCAGCTCACTAGCGGGGGGGATCAATGAGCAGTTCTTC	TRBJ2-1	TRBV7-9	TRBD2	-
CASSPPTGEAEQYF	TGCGCCAGCAGCCCCCCGACCGGGGAGGCCGAGCAGTACTTC	TRBJ2-7	TRBV4-1	-	-
CASSVMVTDTQYF	TGTGCCAGCAGCGTAATGGTCACAGATACGCAGTATTTT	TRBJ2-3	TRBV9	-	-
CASSLGGRWNYGYTF	TGTGCCAGCAGTTTAGGGGGGCGATGGAACTATGGCTACACCTTC	TRBJ1-2	TRBV28	-	-
CASSARENTEAFF	TGTGCCAGCAGCGCCAGGGAGAACACTGAAGCTTTCTTT	TRBJ1-1	TRBV7-9	-	-
CASSPGPGQSYGYTF	TGTGCCAGCTCCCCCGGACCCGGGCAGAGCTATGGCTACACCTTC	TRBJ1-2	TRBV18	-	-
CASSTGTGVRETQYF	TGTGCCAGCAGCACCGGGACAGGGGTTCGAGAGACCCAGTACTTC	TRBJ2-5	TRBV21-1	-	-
CATSRPKAGEKLFF	TGTGCCACCAGCAGACCTAAAGCCGGGGAAAAACTGTTTTTT	TRBJ1-4	TRBV15	-	-
CASGGVSHEQYF	TGCGCCAGCGGGGGGGTATCCCACGAGCAGTACTTC	TRBJ2-7	TRBV10-1	TRBD2	few
CAWSVGETQYF	TGTGCCTGGAGTGTAGGGGAGACCCAGTACTTC	TRBJ2-5	TRBV30	-	-
CASSLAIATEAFF	TGTGCCAGCAGCTTGGCGATCGCAACCGAGGCTTTCTTT	TRBJ1-1	TRBV5-8	-	-